This entry features one T cell receptor beta chain sequence. The record originates from a study of cytomegalovirus exposure and HLA in healthy donors. Primers for the PCR totalled 60 Vbeta and 13 Jbeta. The repertoire was sequenced with immunoSEQ multiplex PCR; TCRdb's copy has only in-frame clones and lacks some. Among over 80,000 clones listed, just under 80% were seen once. The CDR3 loop spans 15 amino acids. The germline CDR1 and CDR2 sequences are LNHNV and YYDKDF (reference sequence). With 6 bases clipped from V and 7 bases from J, the junction kept 13 bases outside the gene matches. The sequence was collected from a woman in her forties in good health and CMV-seronegative. Material for sequencing was PBMCs. This sequence joins TRBV15 and TRBJ1-1; 8 bases are shared with TRBD1. This CDR3 is CATSPRQGKRSEAFF. CDR3 coding DNA: TGTGCCACCAGTCCACGACAGGGGAAAAGGAGTGAAGCTTTCTTT.